This passage covers 25 T cell receptor beta chains from one sample sequenced in a study of CD8+CD57+ T cells in acquired aplastic anemia. TCR beta VDJ and CDR3 profiling used genomic DNA as template. TCRdb itself ran the reads through MiXCR, one entry per CDR3 protein. Counted here are fewer than 250,000 distinct CDR3 sequences, approximately 49% occurring once; the ten biggest clones make up about a sixth. Sequenced sample: sorted CD4+, CD8+, or CD8+CD57+ T cells (not recorded which) from PBMCs. All receptors derive from a human donor in good health, serving as a control.

This chain uses TRBV19 with TRBJ2-7; D tentatively reads TRBD1 or TRBD2 (5 bases each). CDR1 and CDR2 from the germline V gene are LNHDA and SQIVND (reference sequence). V gave up 6 bases and J gave up 7 bases, with 22 bases separating them. The length of the CDR3 is 15 residues. The CDR3 protein is CASRYDSGDRREQYF. CDR3 DNA: TGTGCCAGTAGATATGACAGCGGCGATAGGCGAGAGCAGTACTTC.

In its sample, this clonotype was seen many times. The chain is built from TRBV7-2 and TRBJ1-4; TRBD1 aligns across 9 bases. The CDR3 contains 15 residues. V lost 5 bases and J lost 5; bases outside the gene matches: 6. The germline CDR1 and CDR2 sequences are SGHTA and FQGNSA. The CDR3 DNA reads TGTGCCAGCAGCCAAATTGGACAGGGGAATGAAAAACTGTTTTTT. It encodes CASSQIGQGNEKLFF.

V is TRBV15 and J is TRBJ1-5; 7 bases are shared with TRBD1. Trimming at V came to 9 bases and at J to 3 bases, leaving 5 bases not matched to a gene. Germline lookup yields CDR1 LNHNV and CDR2 YYDKDF (reference sequence). CDR3 size: 13 residues. CDR3 nucleotide sequence: TGTGCCACAAAACAGGGGATCAATCAGCCCCAGCATTTT. This gives the protein CATKQGINQPQHF.

The chain uses TRBV15 and TRBJ2-1, with TRBD1 matching 7 bases. Trimming took 0 bases from V and 2 from J; bases not matched to a gene: 4. This CDR3 is 16 amino acids long. CDR1 and CDR2 (germline): LNHNV, YYDKDF (reference sequence). This CDR3 reads CATSRDLGTAYNEQFF. Written as DNA, the CDR3 is TGTGCCACCAGCAGAGATCTCGGGACAGCCTACAATGAGCAGTTCTTC.

This clonotype was picked up a small number of times. The chain couples TRBV28 to TRBJ1-5, with 7 bases fitting TRBD1. J gave up 7 bases and V 6 bases, and 6 bases lay outside the gene matches. This CDR3 region has 13 residues. The V gene's germline CDR1 is MDHEN and CDR2 SYDVKM. CDR3 nucleotide sequence: TGTGCCAGCAGATTAAGACAGGGCCAGCCCCAGCATTTT. Translating it yields CASRLRQGQPQHF.

V and J are TRBV10-2 and TRBJ2-2; 11 bases fit TRBD1. CDR1 is WSHSY, CDR2 SAAADI, per germline. Trimming removed 7 bases from V and 4 bases from J; junction bases left unmatched: 5. The CDR3 spans 15 residues. CDR3 DNA: TGCGCCAGCAAGGGCGGGACAGGGGGCACCGGGGAGCTGTTTTTT. It codes for CASKGGTGGTGELFF.

This clonotype was seen at least ten times. The chain is built from TRBV19 and TRBJ2-6; possible D gene TRBD1, 6 bases. Germline V gene lookup returns CDR1 LNHDA and CDR2 SQIVND (reference sequence). V lost 5 bases to trimming and J lost 2 bases, with 7 bases between them. The CDR3 spans 14 residues. The DNA of the CDR3 is TGTGCCAGTAGTCCAGGGGCTGGGGCCAACGTCCTGACTTTC. It is translated as CASSPGAGANVLTF.

Worth noting for this clonotype: One junction end disagrees with the germline gene, perhaps due to a read error. The V call is TRBV19, the J call TRBJ2-7, with a tentative D call TRBD1 (6 bases). Germline V gene lookup returns CDR1 LNHDA and CDR2 SQIVND (reference sequence). The CDR3 extends over 10 amino acids. As DNA, the CDR3 is TGTGCCAGTAGTACCCGACACAGGGCCTTC. Its translation is CASSTRHRAF.

The J gene is TRBJ2-7, the V gene TRBV10-3; D is possibly TRBD2 (5 bases). V lost 3 bases and J 4 bases, leaving 13 bases between the germline ends. CDR1 is ENHRY, CDR2 SYGVKD, per germline. This CDR3 region has 14 residues. The CDR3 sequence is CAISDGLGGYEQYF. The CDR3 nucleotides are TGTGCCATCAGTGATGGTCTAGGCGGGTACGAGCAGTACTTC.

This chain connects TRBV7-8 to TRBJ1-1; possible D gene TRBD1, 5 bases. There are 18 residues in the CDR3. V lost 5 bases and J lost 1, with 23 bases in between. Germline V lookup: CDR1 SGHVS, CDR2 FQNEAQ. CDR3: CASSLTPTDFRGNTEAFF. CDR3 DNA sequence: TGTGCCAGCAGCCTAACGCCGACGGACTTTAGGGGGAACACTGAAGCTTTCTTT.

This clonotype was observed a few times. V is TRBV20-1 and J is TRBJ2-5; 7 positions agree with TRBD1. This CDR3 is 14 amino acids long. Germline-derived CDR1 and CDR2 are DFQATT and SNEGSKA (reference sequence). J lost 1 base, V lost 1 base, and 3 bases had no gene match. The chain's CDR3 is CSARAGQPQETQYF. CDR3 bases: TGCAGTGCTAGAGCGGGACAGCCCCAAGAGACCCAGTACTTC.

As concerns this clonotype: One end of the junction does not line up with germline, which may come from a read error. The V and J genes are TRBV7-3 and TRBJ2-1; D unclear. The germline V gene encodes CDR1 SGHTA and CDR2 FQGTGA. CDR3 size: 13 residues. CDR3 in DNA: TGTGCCAGCAGCCCCGATAGGGTCCCTGAGCCGTTCTTC. Encoded protein: CASSPDRVPEPFF.

This chain links TRBV19 with TRBJ1-2, with 7 bases lining up with TRBD1. This CDR3 has 15 residues. The V and J ends lost 5 bases and 2 bases, in that order; junction bases with no gene match: 8. Germline V CDR1 and CDR2: LNHDA, SQIVND (reference sequence). CDR3 protein: CASSDPGTDNYGYTF. The CDR3 nucleotides are TGTGCCAGTAGTGATCCCGGGACAGACAACTATGGCTACACCTTC.

This clonotype was counted a single time. CDR3 loop: CATSREGSGVSYEQYF. The DNA for the CDR3 is TGTGCCACCAGCAGAGAAGGTAGCGGGGTCTCCTACGAGCAGTACTTC. The V and J genes are TRBV15 and TRBJ2-7; 8 bases map to TRBD2. Germline values: CDR1 LNHNV, CDR2 YYDKDF (reference sequence). This CDR3 has 16 amino acids. V trimming: 0 bases; J trimming: 0 bases; junction bases outside the gene matches: 4.

The chain employs TRBV29-1 and TRBJ1-2; tentatively, D is TRBD1 (6 bases). Germline values: CDR1 SQVTM, CDR2 ANQGSEA. V lost 1 base and J 0 bases, leaving 15 bases between the germline ends. This CDR3 region has 16 residues. The CDR3 reads CSVEGPDRRANYGYTF. The CDR3 DNA reads as TGCAGCGTTGAAGGCCCGGACAGACGAGCTAACTATGGCTACACCTTC.

This clonotype came up many times. The chain links TRBV9 to TRBJ2-5, with TRBD2 identical over 8 bases. Germline assignment: CDR1 SGDLS and CDR2 YYNGEE. After removal of 3 bases from V and 5 bases from J, the junction contained 6 bases not matched to a gene. CDR3 length equals 14 residues. CDR3 loop: CASSASTSVETQYF. The CDR3 region has the DNA TGTGCCAGCAGCGCATCGACTAGCGTCGAGACCCAGTACTTC. Together with reference TRBV9 and TRBJ2-5, the CDR3 gives the full variable domain: DSGVTQTPKHLITATGQRVTLRCSPRSGDLSVYWYQQSLDQGLQFLIQYYNGEERAKGNILERFSAQQFPDLHSELNLSSLELGDSALYFCASSASTSVETQYFGPGTRLLVL.

The J gene is TRBJ1-6, the V gene TRBV10-2, with unresolved D. Trimming pared 3 bases from V and 0 bases from J, leaving 9 bases between. The germline gives CDR1 WSHSY, CDR2 SAAADI. The CDR3 has 16 residues. CDR3 loop: CASSDGRSSYNSPLHF. The CDR3 region has the DNA TGCGCCAGCAGTGACGGCAGGAGCTCCTATAATTCACCCCTCCACTTT.

The chain recombines TRBV7-6 with TRBJ1-4, with D hard to call. CDR3 length: 14 residues. Germline V gene data show CDR1 as SGHVS and CDR2 as FNYEAQ. V was cut by 5 bases and J by 8 bases, with 15 bases left in between. The CDR3 DNA sequence: TGTGCCAGCAGCGTTTTTTCGGGTCGGGAAAAACTGTTTTTT. Protein sequence: CASSVFSGREKLFF.

V usage is TRBV29-1 and J usage is TRBJ2-1; 7 bases map to TRBD2. There are 11 residues in the CDR3. CDR1 SQVTM and CDR2 ANQGSEA come from the germline V gene. The CDR3: CRASGNNEQFF. In DNA form, the CDR3 reads TGCAGGGCTAGCGGAAACAATGAGCAGTTCTTC.

The V gene is TRBV18, the J gene TRBJ1-5; 9 nucleotides agree with TRBD1. The CDR3 consists of 15 residues. Germline CDR1 and CDR2: KGHSH and LQKENI. The V gene end was trimmed by 3 bases and the J gene end by 7 bases; junction bases not matched to a gene: 7. The CDR3 protein is CASSPGTGFGQPQHF. The CDR3 DNA reads TGTGCCAGCTCACCCGGGACAGGGTTCGGGCAGCCCCAGCATTTT. The full variable domain, with the rest looked up from reference TRBV18 and TRBJ1-5, is NAGVMQNPRHLVRRRGQEARLRCSPMKGHSHVYWYRQLPEEGLKFMVYLQKENIIDESGMPKERFSAEFPKEGPSILRIQQVVRGDSAAYFCASSPGTGFGQPQHFGDGTRLSIL.

V gene TRBV5-1 combines with J gene TRBJ1-2; 8 nucleotides agree with TRBD1. Trimming cost V 4 bases and J 7 bases; bases outside gene matches: 9. This CDR3 has 14 amino acids. From germline, CDR1 is SGHRS and CDR2 YFSETQ. CDR3: CASSASQGAGGYTF. Written as DNA, the CDR3 is TGCGCCAGCAGCGCATCGCAGGGGGCAGGTGGCTACACCTTC.

This clonotype was recorded once. It may be a read error: a sequence one base away is much more abundant. V gene TRBV3-1 combines with J gene TRBJ1-1; tentative D call: TRBD1 (5 bases). In germline, CDR1 is LGHDT, CDR2 YNNKEL (reference sequence). The CDR3 length is 14 residues. CDR3 loop: CASSHTGMNTGAFF. The CDR3 DNA sequence: TGTGCCAGCAGCCATACAGGTATGAACACTGGAGCTTTCTTT.

This clonotype has a count of ten or more. The chain couples TRBV3-1 to TRBJ2-7; D ambiguous. Trimming took off 1 base at V and 4 bases at J, with 11 bases between the two ends. Germline assignment: CDR1 LGHDT and CDR2 YNNKEL (reference sequence). The CDR3 covers 14 residues. The CDR3 sequence: CASSQAAGRYEQYF. The CDR3 DNA reads TGTGCCAGCAGCCAAGCGGCCGGAAGGTACGAGCAGTACTTC.

In this sample, this clonotype turned up many times. The chain carries TRBV30 and TRBJ2-3; 9 bases agree with TRBD1. V shed 2 bases, J shed 3 bases, and the junction held 3 bases outside the gene matches. The CDR3 is 14 amino acids. Germline-derived CDR1 and CDR2 are GTSNPN and SVGIG (reference sequence). The CDR3 loop reads CAWSRQGGTDTQYF. CDR3 nucleotide sequence: TGTGCCTGGAGTCGACAGGGGGGTACAGATACGCAGTATTTT.

The sample holds many counts of this clonotype. The genes are TRBV12-3 or TRBV12-4 and TRBJ2-7, with 7 nucleotides matching TRBD1. The CDR3 has 13 amino acids. J lost 6 bases, V lost 5 bases, and 7 bases had no gene match. The CDR3 here is CASSPRQGSEQYF. The CDR3 bases are TGTGCCAGCAGTCCGCGACAGGGAAGCGAGCAGTACTTC.